The next 7 T cell receptor beta chains were all read from a single sample in a study of PD-1 blockade in classical Hodgkin lymphoma. Brentuximab vedotin exposure varied, and every patient relapsed after autologous stem cell transplantation. The protocol was immunoSEQ multiplex PCR, while the TCRdb copy is restricted to in-frame clones and leaves out a portion. The sample carries 25,000 to 35,000 clones, approximately 87% recorded once. The material sequenced was peripheral blood mononuclear cells (PBMCs), taken before the second cycle of nivolumab. The receptors stem from a human donor with classical Hodgkin lymphoma.

The chain recombines TRBV28 with TRBJ1-3, with D perhaps matching TRBD1 (5 bases). This CDR3 comprises 16 residues. With 5 bases removed from V and 0 bases from J, the gap between germline ends came to 14 bases. Looked up from germline, CDR1 is MDHEN and CDR2 is SYDVKM. The CDR3 loop reads CASSPSGLSSGNTIYF. The CDR3 DNA reads TGTGCCAGCAGTCCCTCGGGACTGAGCTCTGGAAACACCATATATTTT. Using reference TRBV28 and TRBJ1-3 for the parts outside the CDR3, the full variable domain is DVKVTQSSRYLVKRTGEKVFLECVQDMDHENMFWYRQDPGLGLRLIYFSYDVKMKEKGDIPEGYSVSREKKERFSLILESASTNQTSMYLCASSPSGLSSGNTIYFGEGSWLTVV.

V gene TRBV10-1 combines with J gene TRBJ2-7; D is undetermined. The CDR3 consists of 12 residues. Germline V lookup: CDR1 WNHNN, CDR2 SYGVQD (reference sequence). Trimming pared 8 bases from V and 4 bases from J, leaving 12 bases between. The CDR3 region has the DNA TGCGCCAGCGCGGAAATTAGATACGAGCAGTACGTC. Translating gives CASAEIRYEQYV.

This clone was seen once. The CDR3 nucleotides are TGTGCCAGCAGTTTGTTAGGGGGGTTTAATGAAAAACTGTTTTTT. Protein sequence: CASSLLGGFNEKLFF. This rearrangement joins TRBV27 to TRBJ1-4; a possible D gene is TRBD1 (6 bases). CDR1 is MNHEY and CDR2 is SMNVEV in the germline V gene (reference sequence). CDR3 size: 15 residues. The V gene lost 3 bases and the J gene lost 4 bases, with 12 bases spanning the gap.

The chain uses TRBV6-5 and TRBJ2-2, with D possibly TRBD1 on 5 matching bases. Germline V gene lookup returns CDR1 MNHEY and CDR2 SVGAGI. The CDR3 length is 15 residues. The ends were cut back, 6 bases at V and 6 bases at J, with 17 bases in the middle. The DNA for the CDR3 is TGTGCCAGCAGCCCTAACAGGATCGGAGCCGGGGAGCTGTTTTTT. It encodes CASSPNRIGAGELFF.

The chain is built from TRBV28 and TRBJ1-5; 11 nucleotides line up with TRBD1. This CDR3 has 16 amino acids. Germline V CDR1 and CDR2: MDHEN, SYDVKM. V shed 3 bases, J shed 6 bases, and the junction held 7 bases outside the gene matches. The DNA for the CDR3 is TGTGCCAGCAGTTTGGTTGGGACAGGGGGGTTTCAGCCCCAGCATTTT. Its protein product is CASSLVGTGGFQPQHF.

The genes are TRBV28 and TRBJ2-1; 13 bases agree with TRBD2. V was clipped by 5 bases and J by 8 bases; unmatched bases: 3. Germline loops: CDR1 MDHEN, CDR2 SYDVKM. The CDR3 has 14 residues. The chain's CDR3 is CASSRTSGRDEQFF. CDR3 bases: TGTGCCAGCAGTCGGACTAGCGGGAGAGATGAGCAGTTCTTC.

The chain recombines TRBV6-1 with TRBJ1-1; 9 nucleotides align to TRBD1. The CDR3 sequence is 15 residues long. The germline V gene encodes CDR1 MNHNS and CDR2 SASEGT. The V segment lost 5 bases and the J segment 1 base; nucleotides outside the gene matches: 5. CDR3 amino acids: CASSRTGAGNTEAFF. The CDR3 nucleotides read TGTGCCAGCAGTAGGACAGGGGCCGGGAACACTGAAGCTTTCTTT.